This T cell receptor (beta chain) was profiled in a study of vaccination and CD4 T cells after COVID-19. The wider study: From HCoV-229E, HCoV-OC43, HCoV-NL63 and SARS-CoV-2, overlapping spike peptides were used to stimulate the cells. Some control cultures received a CEFX pool, which served as the positive control. Others received an HIV-1 Nef pool or no peptide.

Germline values: CDR1 LGHNT, CDR2 FRNRAP. The CDR3 totals 13 residues. Trimming took off 6 bases at V and 5 bases at J, with 11 bases between the two ends. The Oncomine TCR Beta short-read assay was applied to DNA of cultured CD4+ T cells. From the PCR reads, TCRdb called clonotypes with MiXCR, one entry per CDR3 protein. Here the sample spans 7,500 or so distinct CDR3 sequences, 50% being singletons. Treatment in this sample: approximately 9-day PBMC culture with coronavirus spike peptide pools or control peptides (ViraFEST assay). During the years 2011-2018, before the COVID-19 pandemic, the unexposed donor's CD4+ T cells were collected. In this sample, this clonotype turned up once. No antigen is known for it.

The sequence came from a human donor in good health. The chain links TRBV12-5 to TRBJ2-1; tentatively, D is TRBD2 (6 bases). The source material was CD4+ T cells from blood, cultured in vitro. The CDR3, as DNA: TGTGCTAGTGGGCCGCGGGGAAACAATGAGCAGTTCTTC. As protein: CASGPRGNNEQFF.